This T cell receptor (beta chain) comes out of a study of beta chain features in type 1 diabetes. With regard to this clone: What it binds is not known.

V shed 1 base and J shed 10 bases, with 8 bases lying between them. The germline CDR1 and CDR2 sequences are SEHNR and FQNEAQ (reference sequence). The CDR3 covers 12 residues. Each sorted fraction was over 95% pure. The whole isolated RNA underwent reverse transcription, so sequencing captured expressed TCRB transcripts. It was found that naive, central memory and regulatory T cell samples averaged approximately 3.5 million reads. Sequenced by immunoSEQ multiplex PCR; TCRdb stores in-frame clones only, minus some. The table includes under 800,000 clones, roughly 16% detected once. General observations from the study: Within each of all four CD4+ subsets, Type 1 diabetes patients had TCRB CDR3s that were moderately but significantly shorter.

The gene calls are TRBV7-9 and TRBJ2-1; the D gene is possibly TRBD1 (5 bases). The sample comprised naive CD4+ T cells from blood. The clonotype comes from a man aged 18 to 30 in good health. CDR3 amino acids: CASSLGAGEQFF. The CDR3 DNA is TGTGCCAGCAGCTTAGGTGCAGGGGAGCAGTTCTTC.